This TCR beta chain was identified during a study of cytomegalovirus exposure and HLA in healthy donors. Study observations and caveats: TCR beta sequences numbering around 15,000 were associated with HLA alleles at 0.05 false discovery rate in a later analysis.

This clone has just a few counts. Its target is not known. Amplification used 60 Vbeta primers and 13 Jbeta primers. The assay was immunoSEQ multiplex PCR, and TCRdb's table has in-frame clones only and misses some. The sample carries about 140,000 clones, 75% to 80% recorded once. V lost 3 bases to trimming and J lost 5 bases; unmatched junction nucleotides: 6. Looked up from germline, CDR1 is MNHEY and CDR2 is SVGAGI. This CDR3 has 15 amino acids. Sequencing used PBMCs. The chain couples TRBV6-5 to TRBJ1-1; TRBD1 aligns across 10 bases. This receptor was obtained from a man younger than 40 in good health and CMV-seronegative. The CDR3 DNA reads TGTGCCAGCAGTTATTCGGGACAGGGGCTTACTGAAGCTTTCTTT. This sequence encodes CASSYSGQGLTEAFF.